The 5 T cell receptor beta chains in this list originate from one sample, sequenced in a study of blood T cell repertoires in COVID-19. Sequencing was performed with immunoSEQ multiplex PCR; in TCRdb, only in-frame clones are kept and a portion is missing. The table includes under 250,000 clones, 83% detected once. The source material was peripheral blood. The receptors were sampled from a human donor in a cohort sampled during active COVID-19.

The chain is built from TRBV4-1 and TRBJ1-3, with 7 bases lining up with TRBD1. This CDR3 is built from 18 residues. Germline CDR1 and CDR2: MGHRA and YSYEKL. With V trimmed by 1 base and J by 0 bases, 9 bases remained unmatched. DNA for the CDR3: TGCGCCAGCAGCCAAGGACGACAGGGAGCCCTCTCTGGAAACACCATATATTTT. Translation: CASSQGRQGALSGNTIYF.

This clone was seen just once. The CDR3 region is CASSYTGGTEAFF. The CDR3 region has the DNA TGTGCCAGCAGTTATACAGGGGGAACTGAAGCTTTCTTT. The chain uses TRBV12-3 or TRBV12-4 and TRBJ1-1, with 8 bases aligning to TRBD1. Trimming removed 4 bases from V and 5 bases from J; junction bases left unmatched: 3. The CDR3 is 13 amino acids.

The chain links TRBV5-4 to TRBJ2-2, with D perhaps matching TRBD2 (6 bases). V shed 3 bases and J shed 5 bases, with 20 bases lying between them. The CDR3 extends over 17 amino acids. The germline CDR1 and CDR2 sequences are SGHNT and YYREEE (reference sequence). The CDR3 nucleotides are TGTGCCAGCAGCTCCCCATCTGGGGCGGGGAGGACCGGGGAGCTGTTTTTT. Amino acid sequence: CASSSPSGAGRTGELFF.

There are a few counts of this clone. The V and J genes are TRBV18 and TRBJ1-4, with D perhaps TRBD1 (5 bases). CDR1 KGHSH and CDR2 LQKENI come from the germline V gene. This CDR3 contains 17 residues. V lost 3 bases to trimming and J lost 0 bases, with 14 bases between them. DNA of the CDR3: TGTGCCAGCTCACCCTCAGGGTTGGGCCCAACTAATGAAAAACTGTTTTTT. As protein: CASSPSGLGPTNEKLFF.

The J gene is TRBJ2-1, the V gene TRBV4-2; 11 nucleotides agree with TRBD2. Looked up from germline, CDR1 is LGHNA and CDR2 is YNFKEQ. J was trimmed by 8 bases and V by 7 bases; bases with no gene match: 13. The CDR3 runs to 16 residues. For the CDR3, the DNA is TGTGCCAGCACTCCTTATAGCGGGAGGGGGTTCGATGAGCAGTTCTTC. Its protein is CASTPYSGRGFDEQFF.